These 26 T cell receptor beta chains came from one sample sequenced in a study of technical replicates of blood from a few donors (TCRdb year 2017). Library prep was done by the immunoSEQ multiplex PCR assay. The immuneACCESS repertoire file appears here via TCRdb, limited to in-frame rearrangements. These files lack a portion of the clones; in checked studies, under half of the deficit traces to unresolved V genes, and the cause of the others is not known. The sample has tens of thousands of clones on record, roughly 90% of them singletons. About 3.8% of the sample lies in the top ten. The specimen was PBMCs. The receptors were gathered from a human donor in good health. Some clones in this sample may be carry-over from other donors' samples.

The chain has TRBV30 and TRBJ2-5; tentative D call: TRBD2 (6 bases). Trimming stripped 7 bases from V and 7 bases from J, with 25 bases between. The CDR3 totals 15 residues. Germline assignment: CDR1 GTSNPN and CDR2 SVGIG (reference sequence). The CDR3 nucleotides are TGTGCCTCCTCTGATGGGGGGAGGATGTGGGGGACCCAGTACTTC. Its translation is CASSDGGRMWGTQYF.

The CDR3 DNA reads TGTGCCAGCAGGCTCGGGACCCAGTACTTC. It specifies CASRLGTQYF. The gene calls are TRBV9 and TRBJ2-5, with no clear D. The V end was cut by 5 bases, the J end by 7 bases, with 6 bases between. The germline V gene encodes CDR1 SGDLS and CDR2 YYNGEE. This CDR3 is 10 amino acids long.

The rearrangement links TRBV5-4 to TRBJ2-5, with 9 bases lining up with TRBD2. Germline CDR1 SGHNT, CDR2 YYREEE (reference sequence). Losses at the gene ends were 4 bases for V and 3 bases for J; bases not matched to a gene: 7. The CDR3 sequence is 15 residues long. The CDR3: CASSQAGGIKETQYF. CDR3 sequence (DNA): TGTGCCAGCAGCCAAGCGGGGGGCATTAAAGAGACCCAGTACTTC.

This clone was detected only once. The chain is built from TRBV5-1 and TRBJ2-1, with 11 bases identical to TRBD2. Trimming at V came to 4 bases and at J to 1 base, leaving 4 bases not matched to a gene. This CDR3 contains 16 residues. Per germline, CDR1 SGHRS and CDR2 YFSETQ. CDR3 nucleotide sequence: TGCGCCAGCAGCAGAACTAGCGGGAGTTCCTACAATGAGCAGTTCTTC. This codes for CASSRTSGSSYNEQFF.

The genes are TRBV7-9 and TRBJ1-2; maybe TRBD1 (6 bases). V was cut by 3 bases and J by 9 bases, with 11 bases left in between. There are 12 residues in the CDR3. Germline-derived CDR1 and CDR2 are SEHNR and FQNEAQ (reference sequence). CDR3 in amino acids: CASSLEDSRYTF. CDR3 in DNA: TGTGCCAGCAGCTTGGAGGACAGTCGCTACACCTTC.

The chain carries TRBV7-2 and TRBJ2-1, with D unclear. Germline loops: CDR1 SGHTA, CDR2 FQGNSA. V was clipped by 3 bases and J by 8 bases, with 11 bases between them. The CDR3 runs 13 residues. The CDR3 loop reads CASSFQFSDEQFF. DNA of the CDR3: TGTGCCAGCAGCTTTCAGTTTTCCGATGAGCAGTTCTTC.

The chain couples TRBV4-1 to TRBJ2-2, with 10 positions matching TRBD2. Germline CDR1 is MGHRA and CDR2 is YSYEKL. The CDR3 is made up of 15 amino acids. Unmatched junction bases numbered 4, after V lost 3 bases and J lost 6 bases. The CDR3 reads CASSQSGGAPGELFF. The CDR3 coding sequence is TGCGCCAGCAGCCAGAGCGGGGGGGCTCCCGGGGAGCTGTTTTTT.

This rearrangement joins TRBV5-6 to TRBJ1-5, with TRBD1 matching 7 bases. The V gene end was trimmed by 0 bases and the J gene end by 4 bases; junction bases not matched to a gene: 4. CDR3 length: 15 residues. Per germline, CDR1 SGHDT and CDR2 YYEEEE. CDR3 bases: TGTGCCAGCAGCTTGGGACAGGGCACAAATCAGCCCCAGCATTTT. Its protein product is CASSLGQGTNQPQHF.

The J gene is TRBJ1-4, the V gene TRBV11-2; no firm D call. The CDR3 loop spans 13 amino acids. V lost 6 bases to trimming and J lost 8 bases, with 13 bases between them. Germline V gene lookup returns CDR1 SGHAT and CDR2 FQNNGV. CDR3 nucleotide sequence: TGTGCCAGCAGTAACAGCCCTTGGGAAAAACTGTTTTTT. Protein: CASSNSPWEKLFF. Drawing the rest from reference TRBV11-2 and TRBJ1-4, the complete variable domain is EAGVAQSPRYKIIEKRQSVAFWCNPISGHATLYWYQQILGQGPKLLIQFQNNGVVDDSQLPKDRFSAERLKGVDSTLKIQPAKLEDSAVYLCASSNSPWEKLFFGSGTQLSVL.

V usage is TRBV19 and J usage is TRBJ2-7, with TRBD2 matching 9 bases. The CDR3 sequence is 15 residues long. Germline V gives CDR1 LNHDA, CDR2 SQIVND (reference sequence). V lost 5 bases, J lost 4 bases, and 9 bases stayed unmatched. CDR3 bases: TGTGCCAGTAGTTCCCTTAGCGGGAGCGGATACGAGCAGTACTTC. Its translation is CASSSLSGSGYEQYF.

The chain carries TRBV13 and TRBJ2-7; 8 bases line up with TRBD2. Germline V gene data show CDR1 as PRHDT and CDR2 as FYEKMQ (reference sequence). This CDR3 spans 12 amino acids. The CDR3 protein is CASGGGFYEQYF. The CDR3 DNA is TGTGCTTCTGGCGGGGGGTTCTACGAGCAGTACTTC.

This sequence joins TRBV7-9 and TRBJ1-1; D not certain. In germline, CDR1 is SEHNR, CDR2 FQNEAQ (reference sequence). The CDR3 covers 13 residues. V lost 5 bases and J 6 bases, leaving 13 bases between the germline ends. Here the CDR3 DNA reads TGTGCCAGCAGCCCCACGGCAAGCGCTGAAGCTTTCTTT. This translates into CASSPTASAEAFF.

This clone was seen a single time. The chain links TRBV29-1 to TRBJ2-2; the D is unclear. This CDR3 has 11 residues. Germline lookup yields CDR1 SQVTM and CDR2 ANQGSEA. V was clipped by 7 bases and J by 5 bases, with 8 bases between them. This CDR3 is CSGGHTGELFF. The CDR3 DNA follows: TGCAGCGGTGGGCATACCGGGGAGCTGTTTTTT.

J is TRBJ1-2 and V is TRBV5-6; 11 nucleotides match TRBD1. CDR1 and CDR2 (germline): SGHDT, YYEEEE. J lost 4 bases, V lost 4 bases, and 6 bases had no gene match. This CDR3 spans 15 amino acids. The CDR3 loop reads CASSPGQGAVYGYTF. The CDR3 DNA reads as TGTGCCAGCAGCCCAGGACAGGGGGCAGTCTATGGCTACACCTTC.

The V call is TRBV19, the J call TRBJ1-6, with 8 bases identical to TRBD1. Germline assignment: CDR1 LNHDA and CDR2 SQIVND (reference sequence). The CDR3 extends over 15 amino acids. The V and J ends lost 10 bases and 3 bases, in that order; junction bases with no gene match: 8. This CDR3 reads CATSNGQGYNSPLHF. DNA of the CDR3: TGTGCCACCAGCAACGGACAGGGCTATAATTCACCCCTCCACTTT. The whole variable domain, filled in from reference TRBV19 and TRBJ1-6, reads DGGITQSPKYLFRKEGQNVTLSCEQNLNHDAMYWYRQDPGQGLRLIYYSQIVNDFQKGDIAEGYSVSREKKESFPLTVTSAQKNPTAFYLCATSNGQGYNSPLHFGNGTRLTVT.

This chain links TRBV18 with TRBJ2-5; possibly TRBD2 for D (6 bases). The CDR3 loop spans 14 amino acids. Trimming removed 2 bases from V and 5 bases from J, with 12 bases in between. CDR1 and CDR2 (germline): KGHSH, LQKENI. CDR3 bases: TGTGCCAGCTCACCAGGGGGGATGAGGGAGACCCAGTACTTC. This encodes CASSPGGMRETQYF.

This sequence joins TRBV5-4 and TRBJ2-2, with TRBD2 identical over 12 bases. V shed 4 bases and J 2 bases; nucleotides not matched to a gene: 3. This CDR3 is 16 amino acids long. CDR1 and CDR2 (germline): SGHNT, YYREEE (reference sequence). The DNA of the CDR3 is TGTGCCAGCAGCCCCGGACTAGCGGGAAACACCGGGGAGCTGTTTTTT. It codes for CASSPGLAGNTGELFF. The full variable domain, with the rest looked up from reference TRBV5-4 and TRBJ2-2, is ETGVTQSPTHLIKTRGQQVTLRCSSQSGHNTVSWYQQALGQGPQFIFQYYREEENGRGNFPPRFSGLQFPNYSSELNVNALELDDSALYLCASSPGLAGNTGELFFGEGSRLTVL.

The J gene is TRBJ1-1, the V gene TRBV29-1; D gene uncertain. V lost 3 bases and J 1 base, leaving 3 bases between the germline ends. The CDR3 runs to 11 residues. The germline V gene encodes CDR1 SQVTM and CDR2 ANQGSEA. In DNA, the CDR3 is TGCAGCGTTGATAGGAACACTGAAGCTTTCTTT. Translation gives CSVDRNTEAFF.

This clone was observed a handful of times. V is TRBV30 and J is TRBJ1-2; tentatively, D is TRBD1 (6 bases). The CDR3 is 13 residues long. CDR1 and CDR2 from the germline V gene are GTSNPN and SVGIG (reference sequence). The germline V and J ends were trimmed by 4 bases and 4 bases, with 13 bases remaining between them. This CDR3 is CAWTEGEGYGYTF. As DNA, the CDR3 is TGTGCCTGGACGGAGGGGGAGGGCTATGGCTACACCTTC.

The chain recombines TRBV29-1 with TRBJ1-1, with D perhaps TRBD1 (6 bases). The germline V gene encodes CDR1 SQVTM and CDR2 ANQGSEA. This CDR3 has 14 residues. V lost 4 bases, J lost 8 bases, and 20 bases lay in between. CDR3 loop: CSVVGGPEGWEAFF. The CDR3 DNA reads TGCAGCGTTGTCGGGGGGCCCGAGGGGTGGGAAGCTTTCTTT.

The CDR3 DNA sequence: TGTGCCAGCAGCTTAGCGCTTTTCGGGACAGGGGGCCCCGGGCAGTACTTC. This codes for CASSLALFGTGGPGQYF. V is TRBV7-8 and J is TRBJ2-7; TRBD1 agrees at 12 bases. The V gene's germline CDR1 is SGHVS and CDR2 FQNEAQ. The CDR3 loop spans 17 amino acids. Germline trimming cut 0 bases from V and 9 bases from J; bases unmatched to any gene: 12.

The rearrangement uses TRBV2 and TRBJ1-1; 10 bases are a match to TRBD1. Germline V gene data show CDR1 as SNHLY and CDR2 as FYNNEI. The CDR3 is 15 amino acids. J gave up 1 base and V 5 bases, and 4 bases lay outside the gene matches. The CDR3 reads CASSRQGAGNTEAFF. In nucleotides, the CDR3 is TGTGCCAGCAGTCGACAGGGGGCAGGGAACACTGAAGCTTTCTTT. The full variable domain, completed using reference TRBV2 and TRBJ1-1, is EPEVTQTPSHQVTQMGQEVILRCVPISNHLYFYWYRQILGQKVEFLVSFYNNEISEKSEIFDDQFSVERPDGSNFTLKIRSTKLEDSAMYFCASSRQGAGNTEAFFGQGTRLTVV.

This clone has more than one count but fewer than ten. The J gene is TRBJ1-2, the V gene TRBV29-1, with D maybe TRBD1 (5 bases). Trimming cost V 3 bases and J 8 bases, with 16 bases left between them. Germline-derived CDR1 and CDR2 are SQVTM and ANQGSEA. The CDR3 is made up of 13 amino acids. CDR3 coding DNA: TGCAGCGTTGACAGGGAAGTATTGGGAGGCTACACCTTC. Residues: CSVDREVLGGYTF.

The rearrangement uses TRBV4-3 and TRBJ2-2; the D is unclear. Looked up from germline, CDR1 is LGHNA and CDR2 is YSLEER. CDR3 length equals 15 residues. V gave up 3 bases and J gave up 1 base, with 9 bases separating them. The CDR3 sequence is CASSQSSRNTGELFF. The CDR3 nucleotides are TGCGCCAGCAGCCAGAGTAGCCGGAACACCGGGGAGCTGTTTTTT.

V is TRBV7-6 and J is TRBJ2-5, with 13 bases fitting TRBD2. The CDR3 extends over 18 amino acids. Germline CDR1 SGHVS, CDR2 FNYEAQ. The J segment lost 2 bases and the V segment lost 5 bases, leaving 11 bases of the junction unmatched. CDR3 nucleotide sequence: TGTGCCAGCAGCATCGGGACTAGCGGGGCCCTTCTACAAGAGACCCAGTACTTC. This gives the protein CASSIGTSGALLQETQYF.

There are a few counts of this clone. The V and J genes are TRBV10-3 and TRBJ1-2, with D possibly being TRBD1 (5 bases). The V gene lost 4 bases and the J gene lost 3 bases, with 21 bases spanning the gap. Germline V gene data show CDR1 as ENHRY and CDR2 as SYGVKD. The CDR3 length is 17 residues. As DNA, the CDR3 is TGTGCCATCAGTGGGGGCAGGTATTCGACCCTCGACTATGGCTACACCTTC. Translated, it gives CAISGGRYSTLDYGYTF.